Listed below are T cell receptor beta chains from one sample, sequenced in a study of T cell clusters in autoimmune cytopenias. Following a re-call of the multiplex PCR reads, TCRdb has one entry per CDR3 protein and lacks DNA. This repertoire includes over 10,000 distinct CDR3 sequences. These data also formed part of another study, on T cell repertoires in aging, cancer and after chemotherapy.

Sequences were obtained from peripheral blood. The receptors originated from a human donor in good health. Each CDR3 is given with its conserved first and last residue. The order of the fields is J gene, clone size, V gene, CDR3 protein. For some rows the clone size is stated as once, few or many, or as a class when expanded; others skip it.

J: TRBJ2-1; size: .; V: TRBV12-3/TRBV12-4; CDR3: CASSPNFGGQFF
J: TRBJ2-7; size: .; V: TRBV12-3/TRBV12-4; CDR3: CASSLVRGVSLYEQYF
J: TRBJ1-1; size: .; V: TRBV13; CDR3: CASSSPRDRGTEAFF
J: TRBJ1-3; size: .; V: TRBV7-9; CDR3: CASSPKSPSGNTIYF
J: TRBJ1-2; size: medium-sized; V: TRBV30; CDR3: CAWSQGGGYGYTF
J: TRBJ2-1; size: .; V: TRBV6-6; CDR3: CASRLPGESDNEQFF
J: TRBJ2-2; size: .; V: TRBV7-6; CDR3: CASRSGQGATGELFF
J: TRBJ2-1; size: .; V: TRBV6-6; CDR3: CASSDGAEQFF
J: TRBJ2-5; size: .; V: TRBV27; CDR3: CASSTQEIQYF
J: TRBJ2-7; size: medium-sized; V: TRBV11-3; CDR3: CASSSYEASLSYEQYF
J: TRBJ2-2; size: .; V: TRBV19; CDR3: CASSVRLATGELFF
J: TRBJ1-2; size: .; V: TRBV30; CDR3: CAWGVRSRNYGYTF